The TCR beta chain under discussion was sequenced for a study of cytomegalovirus exposure and HLA in healthy donors. Study results and caveats: Later work associated approximately 17,000 TCR beta sequences with HLA alleles at 0.05 false discovery rate.

In germline, CDR1 is MNHEY, CDR2 SVGAGI. Trimming removed 0 bases from V and 3 bases from J; junction bases left unmatched: 2. CDR3 size: 14 residues. Primers: 60 Vbeta forward and 13 Jbeta reverse. Data came from immunoSEQ multiplex PCR; TCRdb stores just in-frame clones and leaves some out. The data show 60,000 to 95,000 clones, approximately 81% seen once. To note about this clone: Its specificity is unknown. The sample has other DNA sequences that encode this CDR3 too.

This receptor was obtained from a middle-aged woman in good health and CMV-seropositive. V and J are TRBV6-5 and TRBJ2-7; TRBD1 aligns across 7 bases. The sequenced sample was PBMCs. CDR3 nucleotide sequence: TGTGCCAGCAGTTACTCAACAGGGGTCTACGAGCAGTACTTC. This sequence encodes CASSYSTGVYEQYF.